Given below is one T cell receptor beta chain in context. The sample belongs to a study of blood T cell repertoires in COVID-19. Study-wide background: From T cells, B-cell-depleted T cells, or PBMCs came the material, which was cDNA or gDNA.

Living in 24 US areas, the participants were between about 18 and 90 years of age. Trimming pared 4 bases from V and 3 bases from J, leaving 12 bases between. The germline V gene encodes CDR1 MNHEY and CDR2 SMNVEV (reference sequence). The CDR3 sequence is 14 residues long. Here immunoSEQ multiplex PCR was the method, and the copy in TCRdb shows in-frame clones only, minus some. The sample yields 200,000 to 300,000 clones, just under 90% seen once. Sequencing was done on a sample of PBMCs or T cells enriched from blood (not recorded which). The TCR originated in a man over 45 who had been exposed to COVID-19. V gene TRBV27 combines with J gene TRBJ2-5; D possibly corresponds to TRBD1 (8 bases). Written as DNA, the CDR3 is TGTGCCAGCAGTTGGACAGGGAGGGAAGAGACCCAGTACTTC. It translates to CASSWTGREETQYF.